The 16 T cell receptor beta chains given below trace back to one sample, sequenced in a study of human T cells and chemical hapten exposure. Time point noted: patch test 1, 2 weeks after DPC sensitization. Treatment defined: therapeutic diphenylcyclopropenone sensitization with weekly scalp DPC. MiXCR, run by TCRdb on the RACE reads, gives a single entry per CDR3 protein. The data contain fewer than 200,000 distinct CDR3 sequences, about a fifth of them singletons. The specimen was whole blood, collected in connection with sensitization to the hapten diphenylcyclopropenone (DPC). The receptors were gathered from a woman in her forties or fifties with alopecia areata. Some clones in this sample may be carry-over from other donors' samples.

The V call is TRBV7-2, the J call TRBJ2-1; 9 bases map to TRBD2. V lost 0 bases and J lost 8; bases outside the gene matches: 5. The CDR3 has 15 amino acids. CDR1 and CDR2 from the germline V gene are SGHTA and FQGNSA. Here the CDR3 DNA reads TGTGCCAGCAGCTTAGCAGCGGGAGGCAACGATGAGCAGTTCTTC. It encodes CASSLAAGGNDEQFF.

There are a few counts of this clonotype. The rearrangement uses TRBV6-5 and TRBJ1-3, with D unresolved. V lost 0 bases to trimming and J lost 0 bases, with 9 bases between them. The CDR3 runs 16 residues. Germline-derived CDR1 and CDR2 are MNHEY and SVGAGI. CDR3 protein: CASSYSGRDSGNTIYF. Here the CDR3 DNA reads TGTGCCAGCAGTTACTCAGGCAGAGACTCTGGAAACACCATATATTTT.

The chain has TRBV5-1 and TRBJ1-2, with 8 nucleotides matching TRBD1. CDR1 and CDR2 (germline): SGHRS, YFSETQ. This CDR3 is built from 12 residues. V lost 3 bases and J lost 8; bases outside the gene matches: 3. The CDR3 DNA reads TGCGCCAGCAGCTCGGACAGGGACGGCTACACCTTC. Its translation: CASSSDRDGYTF.

The V and J genes are TRBV6-5 and TRBJ1-6; tentatively, D is TRBD1 (5 bases). V lost 5 bases and J 7 bases, leaving 21 bases between the germline ends. The CDR3 contains 17 residues. Germline assignment: CDR1 MNHEY and CDR2 SVGAGI. The CDR3 DNA is TGTGCCAGCAGTCGCGATGCCCTGGGACGGAGAAATTCACCCCTCCACTTT. Protein product: CASSRDALGRRNSPLHF.

This clonotype appeared a few times. This chain uses TRBV29-1 with TRBJ2-6; possibly TRBD1 for D (5 bases). Germline V gene sequence: CDR1 SQVTM, CDR2 ANQGSEA. The V and J ends lost 7 bases and 0 bases respectively, with 7 bases between them. The CDR3 length is 13 residues. The CDR3 reads CSARGSGANVLTF. CDR3 DNA: TGCAGCGCAAGGGGCTCTGGGGCCAACGTCCTGACTTTC. Full variable domain (rest looked up from reference TRBV29-1 and TRBJ2-6): SAVISQKPSRDICQRGTSLTIQCQVDSQVTMMFWYRQQPGQSLTLIATANQGSEATYESGFVIDKFPISRPNLTFSTLTVSNMSPEDSSIYLCSARGSGANVLTFGAGSRLTVL.

This clonotype occurred a few times. The chain joins TRBV7-6 to TRBJ2-3; weak D call: TRBD2 (6 bases). CDR1 and CDR2 from the germline V gene are SGHVS and FNYEAQ. The V end lost 5 bases, the J end lost 0 bases, and 12 bases lay between the germline ends. The CDR3 consists of 15 residues. CDR3 sequence: CASSRDFASTDTQYF. For the CDR3, the DNA is TGTGCCAGCAGCCGGGACTTCGCTAGCACAGATACGCAGTATTTT. Drawing the rest from reference TRBV7-6 and TRBJ2-3, the complete variable domain is GAGVSQSPRYKVTKRGQDVALRCDPISGHVSLYWYRQALGQGPEFLTYFNYEAQQDKSGLPNDRFSAERPEGSISTLTIQRTEQRDSAMYRCASSRDFASTDTQYFGPGTRLTVL.

The chain uses TRBV18 and TRBJ2-7; weak D call: TRBD1 (6 bases). Per germline, CDR1 KGHSH and CDR2 LQKENI. The CDR3 runs to 16 residues. V lost 1 base to trimming and J lost 2 bases, with 15 bases between them. CDR3 amino acids: CASSPRLSGATYEQYF. CDR3 coding DNA: TGTGCCAGCTCACCACGGTTGTCAGGGGCTACCTACGAGCAGTACTTC. The full variable domain, with the rest looked up from reference TRBV18 and TRBJ2-7, is NAGVMQNPRHLVRRRGQEARLRCSPMKGHSHVYWYRQLPEEGLKFMVYLQKENIIDESGMPKERFSAEFPKEGPSILRIQQVVRGDSAAYFCASSPRLSGATYEQYFGPGTRLTVT.

Concerning this clonotype: Being one base from a much bigger clone, this may be a read error. The chain is built from TRBV6-5 and TRBJ1-1; D is possibly TRBD1 (6 bases). Germline V lookup: CDR1 MNHEY, CDR2 SVGAGI. The CDR3 is made up of 14 amino acids. CDR3 nucleotides: TGTGCCAACAGTTACCTGGGCAGGGGCACTGAAGCTTTCTTT. Translating it yields CANSYLGRGTEAFF.

The sample holds a few counts of this clonotype. The chain combines TRBV2 with TRBJ1-1; TRBD1 is a possible D gene (5 bases). The CDR3 is 12 residues long. V lost 7 bases and J lost 0, with 6 bases in between. Germline loops: CDR1 SNHLY, CDR2 FYNNEI. The CDR3 nucleotides read TGTGCCAGCATCAGGGTGAACACTGAAGCTTTCTTT. Translating it yields CASIRVNTEAFF.

In its sample, this clonotype was seen a few times. J is TRBJ2-5 and V is TRBV6-1, with a possible D match to TRBD2 (6 bases). V was pared by 6 bases and J by 7 bases, with 18 bases between. Germline V lookup: CDR1 MNHNS, CDR2 SASEGT. The CDR3 loop spans 14 amino acids. This CDR3 reads CASSSRADGGTQYF. Written as DNA, the CDR3 is TGTGCCAGCAGCTCTAGAGCGGACGGGGGGACCCAGTACTTC.

This clonotype was found a few times. The J gene is TRBJ2-1, the V gene TRBV24-1; 13 positions match TRBD2. Germline V lookup: CDR1 KGHDR, CDR2 SFDVKD. The ends lost 3 bases at V and 3 bases at J; junction bases unmatched: 7. There are 18 residues in the CDR3. In DNA, the CDR3 is TGTGCCACCAGTGATACCCGGACTAGCGGGAGTCGCTACAATGAGCAGTTCTTC. It translates to CATSDTRTSGSRYNEQFF.

The chain joins TRBV10-3 to TRBJ2-2, with TRBD1 identical over 7 bases. With V trimmed by 7 bases and J by 5 bases, 1 base remained unmatched. The germline CDR1 and CDR2 sequences are ENHRY and SYGVKD. CDR3 length: 12 residues. The DNA for the CDR3 is TGTGCCATCACACAGGGGACCGGGGAGCTGTTTTTT. Translating it yields CAITQGTGELFF.

The chain employs TRBV18 and TRBJ1-2; a weak D match, TRBD1 (5 bases). CDR1 is KGHSH, CDR2 LQKENI, per germline. The CDR3 runs to 16 residues. Trimming took 2 bases from V and 1 from J, leaving 14 bases between them. CDR3 loop: CASSPVSGSVNYGYTF. DNA for the CDR3: TGTGCCAGCTCACCAGTATCAGGGTCCGTTAACTATGGCTACACCTTC. Using reference TRBV18 and TRBJ1-2 for the parts outside the CDR3, the full variable domain is NAGVMQNPRHLVRRRGQEARLRCSPMKGHSHVYWYRQLPEEGLKFMVYLQKENIIDESGMPKERFSAEFPKEGPSILRIQQVVRGDSAAYFCASSPVSGSVNYGYTFGSGTRLTVV.

The chain links TRBV6-2 or TRBV6-3 to TRBJ2-1; a possible D gene is TRBD2 (5 bases). The CDR3 has 16 amino acids. Trimming pared 2 bases from V and 0 bases from J, leaving 11 bases between. Germline values: CDR1 MNHEY, CDR2 SVGEGT. CDR3 DNA: TGTGCCAGCAGTTACCCTATAGCGTACTCCTACAATGAGCAGTTCTTC. This sequence encodes CASSYPIAYSYNEQFF.

The chain couples TRBV6-6 to TRBJ2-7; the match to TRBD1 covers 7 bases. CDR3 length: 13 amino acids. V shed 8 bases, J shed 2 bases, and the junction held 6 bases outside the gene matches. From germline, CDR1 is MNHNY and CDR2 SVGAGI (reference sequence). CDR3 in amino acids: CASSDRPPYEQYF. The CDR3 coding sequence is TGTGCCAGCTCGGACAGGCCCCCCTACGAGCAGTACTTC.

This clonotype was observed a single time. The rearrangement uses TRBV29-1 and TRBJ2-3; 8 bases are shared with TRBD2. The CDR3 is made up of 14 amino acids. CDR1 SQVTM and CDR2 ANQGSEA come from the germline V gene. Unmatched junction bases numbered 6, after V lost 7 bases and J lost 0 bases. The CDR3 bases are TGCAGCGCTGCGACTAGCGCTAGCACAGATACGCAGTATTTT. Translated: CSAATSASTDTQYF.